These 4 T cell receptor beta chains were sequenced from one sample in a study of early T cells in non-severe SARS-CoV-2 infection. MiXCR, run by TCRdb on the 5' RACE reads, gives a single entry per CDR3 protein. The sample contains about 70,000 distinct CDR3 sequences, more than 4% of which appear only once. Sequencing was performed on whole blood, taken at baseline. The source is an adult who was a healthcare worker with PCR-confirmed SARS-CoV-2 infection or an uninfected control (not recorded which).

V is TRBV7-8 and J is TRBJ2-3; 7 bases align to TRBD2. The CDR3 runs to 17 residues. The V gene's germline CDR1 is SGHVS and CDR2 FQNEAQ. The ends lost 0 bases at V and 0 bases at J; junction bases unmatched: 6. The CDR3 loop is CASSLAGGRTSTDTQYF. CDR3 DNA: TGTGCCAGCAGCTTAGCGGGAGGGCGGACTAGCACAGATACGCAGTATTTT.

This clonotype turned up a few times. This chain uses TRBV12-3 or TRBV12-4 with TRBJ2-3; 8 nucleotides line up with TRBD1. CDR3 length equals 16 residues. The ends lost 5 bases at V and 0 bases at J; junction bases unmatched: 7. The chain's CDR3 is CASSPGTGLSTDTQYF. The CDR3 nucleotides read TGTGCCAGCAGTCCCGGGACAGGTTTGAGCACAGATACGCAGTATTTT.

J is TRBJ1-6 and V is TRBV2, with D unresolved. Germline CDR1 reads SNHLY; CDR2 reads FYNNEI. V lost 9 bases and J lost 5, with 17 bases in between. CDR3 size: 15 residues. As DNA, the CDR3 is TGTGCCAGTCTCGGCTCCCGGAGGAATAATTCACCCCTCCACTTT. As protein: CASLGSRRNNSPLHF. The full variable domain, rest sourced from reference TRBV2 and TRBJ1-6, is EPEVTQTPSHQVTQMGQEVILRCVPISNHLYFYWYRQILGQKVEFLVSFYNNEISEKSEIFDDQFSVERPDGSNFTLKIRSTKLEDSAMYFCASLGSRRNNSPLHFGNGTRLTVT.

The chain has TRBV2 and TRBJ1-5; the D is unclear. V lost 6 bases to trimming and J lost 0 bases, with 12 bases between them. Germline V gene data show CDR1 as SNHLY and CDR2 as FYNNEI. The CDR3 length is 15 residues. The CDR3 region is CASRRRHYSNQPQHF. The CDR3 DNA reads TGTGCCAGCAGACGACGGCACTATAGCAATCAGCCCCAGCATTTT.